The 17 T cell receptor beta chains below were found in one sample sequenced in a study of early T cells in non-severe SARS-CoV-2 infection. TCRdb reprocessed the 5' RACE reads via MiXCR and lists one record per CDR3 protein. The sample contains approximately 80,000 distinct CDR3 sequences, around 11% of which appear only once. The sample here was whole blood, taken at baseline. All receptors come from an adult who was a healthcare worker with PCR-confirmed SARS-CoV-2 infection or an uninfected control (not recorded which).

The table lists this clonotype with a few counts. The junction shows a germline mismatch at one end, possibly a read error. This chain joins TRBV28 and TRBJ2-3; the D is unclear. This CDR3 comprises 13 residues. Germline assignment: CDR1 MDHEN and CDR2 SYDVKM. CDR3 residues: CATSFSYRGTQYF. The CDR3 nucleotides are TGTGCCACCAGTTTCTCTTACCGCGGTACGCAGTATTTT.

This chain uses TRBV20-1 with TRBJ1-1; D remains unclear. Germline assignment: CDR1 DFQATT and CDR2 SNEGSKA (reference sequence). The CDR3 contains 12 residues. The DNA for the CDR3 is TGCAGATTTGGACGTTCGAACACTGAAGCTTTCTTT. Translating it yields CRFGRSNTEAFF.

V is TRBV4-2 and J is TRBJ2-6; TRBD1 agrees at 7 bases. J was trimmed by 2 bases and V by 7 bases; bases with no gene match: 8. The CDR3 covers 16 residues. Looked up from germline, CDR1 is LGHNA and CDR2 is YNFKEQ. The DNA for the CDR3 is TGTGCCAGCACCCGGGACAGCAGCGCTGGGGCCAACGTCCTGACTTTC. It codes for CASTRDSSAGANVLTF.

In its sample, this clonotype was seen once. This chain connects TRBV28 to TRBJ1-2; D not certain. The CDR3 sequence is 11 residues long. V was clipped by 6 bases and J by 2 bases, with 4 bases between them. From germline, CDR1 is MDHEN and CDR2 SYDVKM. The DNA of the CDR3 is TGTGCCAGCAGACCCAACTATGGCTACACCTTC. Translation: CASRPNYGYTF.

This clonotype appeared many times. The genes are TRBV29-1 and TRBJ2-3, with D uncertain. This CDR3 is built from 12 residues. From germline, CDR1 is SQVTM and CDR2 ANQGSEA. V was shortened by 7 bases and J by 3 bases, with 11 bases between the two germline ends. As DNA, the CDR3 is TGCAGCGGTAGGGTATCTACAGATACGCAGTATTTT. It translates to CSGRVSTDTQYF.

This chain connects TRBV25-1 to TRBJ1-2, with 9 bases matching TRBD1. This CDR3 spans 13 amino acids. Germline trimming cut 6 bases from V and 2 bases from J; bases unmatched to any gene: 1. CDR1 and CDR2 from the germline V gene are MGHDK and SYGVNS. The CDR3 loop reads CASRDRGNYGYTF. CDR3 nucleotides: TGTGCCAGCAGAGACAGGGGGAACTATGGCTACACCTTC.

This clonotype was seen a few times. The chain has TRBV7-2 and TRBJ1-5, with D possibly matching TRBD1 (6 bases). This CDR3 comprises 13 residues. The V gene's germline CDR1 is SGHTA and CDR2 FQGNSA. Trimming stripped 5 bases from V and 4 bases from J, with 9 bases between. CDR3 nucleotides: TGTGCCAGCAGCCGGACAGCTAATCAGCCCCAGCATTTT. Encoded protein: CASSRTANQPQHF.

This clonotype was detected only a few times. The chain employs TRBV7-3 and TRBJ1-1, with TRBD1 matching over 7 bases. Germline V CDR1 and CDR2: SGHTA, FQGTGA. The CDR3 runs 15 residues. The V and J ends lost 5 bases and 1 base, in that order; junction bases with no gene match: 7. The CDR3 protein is CASSVAGTANTEAFF. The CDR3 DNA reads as TGTGCCAGCAGCGTAGCCGGGACAGCGAACACTGAAGCTTTCTTT.

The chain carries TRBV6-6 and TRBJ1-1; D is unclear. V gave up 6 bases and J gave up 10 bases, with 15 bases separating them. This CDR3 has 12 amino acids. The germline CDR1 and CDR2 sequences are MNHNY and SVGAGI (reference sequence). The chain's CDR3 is CASRFKEYIAFF. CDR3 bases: TGTGCCAGCAGGTTTAAGGAGTACATAGCTTTCTTT.

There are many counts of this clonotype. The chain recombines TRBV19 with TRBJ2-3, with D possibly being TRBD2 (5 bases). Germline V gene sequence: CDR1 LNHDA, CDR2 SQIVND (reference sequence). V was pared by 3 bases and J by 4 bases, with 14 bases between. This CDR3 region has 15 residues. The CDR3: CASSMDGGLADTQYF. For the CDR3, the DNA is TGTGCCAGTAGTATGGACGGTGGACTCGCAGATACGCAGTATTTT.

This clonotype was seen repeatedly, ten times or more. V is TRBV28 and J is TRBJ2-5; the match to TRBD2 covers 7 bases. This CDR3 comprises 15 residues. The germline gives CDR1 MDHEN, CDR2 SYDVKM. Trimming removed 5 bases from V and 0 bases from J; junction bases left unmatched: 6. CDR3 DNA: TGTGCCAGCAGTCCCTCGCTAGCGGACCAAGAGACCCAGTACTTC. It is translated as CASSPSLADQETQYF.

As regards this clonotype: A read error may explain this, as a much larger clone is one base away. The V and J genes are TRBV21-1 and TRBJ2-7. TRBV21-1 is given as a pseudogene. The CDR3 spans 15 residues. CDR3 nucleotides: TGTGCCCGAGACCGGAGTCAGAAGGCCGAATGCGAGCAGTACTTC. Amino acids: CARDRSQKAECEQYF.

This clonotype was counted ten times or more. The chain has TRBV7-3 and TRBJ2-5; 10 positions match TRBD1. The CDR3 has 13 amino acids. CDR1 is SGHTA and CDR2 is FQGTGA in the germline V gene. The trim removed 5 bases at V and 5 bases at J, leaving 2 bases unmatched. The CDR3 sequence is CASSEGQGETQYF. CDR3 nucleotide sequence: TGTGCCAGCAGCGAGGGACAGGGGGAGACCCAGTACTTC.

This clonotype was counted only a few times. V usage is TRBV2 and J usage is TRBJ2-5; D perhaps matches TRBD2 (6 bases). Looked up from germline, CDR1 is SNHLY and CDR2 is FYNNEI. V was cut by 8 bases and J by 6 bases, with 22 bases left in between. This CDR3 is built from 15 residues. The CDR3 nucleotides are TGTGCCAGCCTCGGAGGGGAGGATCTCCTGAAGACCCAGTACTTC. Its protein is CASLGGEDLLKTQYF. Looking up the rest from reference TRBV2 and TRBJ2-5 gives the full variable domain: EPEVTQTPSHQVTQMGQEVILRCVPISNHLYFYWYRQILGQKVEFLVSFYNNEISEKSEIFDDQFSVERPDGSNFTLKIRSTKLEDSAMYFCASLGGEDLLKTQYFGPGTRLLVL.

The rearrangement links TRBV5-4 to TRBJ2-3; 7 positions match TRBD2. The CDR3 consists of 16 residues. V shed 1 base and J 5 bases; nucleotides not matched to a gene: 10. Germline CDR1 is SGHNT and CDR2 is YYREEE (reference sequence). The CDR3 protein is CASSLSSGSVRDTQYF. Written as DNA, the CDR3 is TGTGCCAGCAGCTTGTCTAGCGGCTCTGTCCGAGATACGCAGTATTTT.

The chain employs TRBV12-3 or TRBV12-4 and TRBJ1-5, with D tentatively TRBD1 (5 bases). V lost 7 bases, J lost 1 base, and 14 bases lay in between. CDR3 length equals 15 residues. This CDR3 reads CASTGLVGSNQPQHF. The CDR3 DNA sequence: TGTGCCAGCACGGGGCTAGTAGGAAGCAATCAGCCCCAGCATTTT.

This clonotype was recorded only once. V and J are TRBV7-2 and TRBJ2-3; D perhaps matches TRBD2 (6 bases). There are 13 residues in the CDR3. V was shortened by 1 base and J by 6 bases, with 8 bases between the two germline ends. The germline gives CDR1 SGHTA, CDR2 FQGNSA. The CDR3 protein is CASSLVAVDTQYF. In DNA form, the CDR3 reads TGTGCCAGCAGCTTAGTAGCGGTGGATACGCAGTATTTT.